The TCR beta chain described here comes from a study of T cells in localized non-small cell lung cancer. CDR3 length equals 14 residues. J lost 12 bases, V lost 5 bases, and 13 bases had no gene match. CDR1 and CDR2 (germline): SSHAT, FNYEAQ (reference sequence). General study findings and limits: A higher density of T cells in blood coincided with extended overall survival.

The method was immunoSEQ multiplex PCR; TCRdb's version includes in-frame clones alone and lacks a portion of them. Here the sample spans over 55,000 clones, roughly 90% being singletons. Note on this clone: Its antigen remains unidentified.

The TCR was taken from a woman aged 40-70 years with stage I lung adenocarcinoma. The chain combines TRBV7-7 with TRBJ2-1; TRBD1 matches 7 bases. The sequenced sample was peripheral blood, obtained before any cancer treatment. CDR3 protein: CASSPGGTQGRQFF. The CDR3 DNA reads TGTGCCAGCAGCCCAGGGGGAACACAGGGGCGGCAGTTCTTC. The whole variable domain, filled in from reference TRBV7-7 and TRBJ2-1, reads GAGVSQSPRYKVTKRGQDVTLRCDPISSHATLYWYQQALGQGPEFLTYFNYEAQPDKSGLPSDRFSAERPEGSISTLTIQRTEQRDSAMYRCASSPGGTQGRQFFGPGTRLTVL.